This T cell receptor beta chain was identified during a study of blood T cell repertoires in COVID-19. Original processing methods: Scientists estimated how many nucleated cells there were by amplifying reference gene primers. Some clones are missing from TCRdb's copy, which holds only in-frame ones; the method was immunoSEQ multiplex PCR. V, J and clone size derive from that table, while D and trimming were established from the DNA sequence. The profile shows around 150,000 clones, 85% of them singletons. Cohorts were assigned according to the clinical history that participants reported. This TCR was sampled from a middle-aged woman who had recovered from COVID-19. Source material: PBMCs or T cells enriched from blood (not recorded which).

The DNA for the CDR3 is TGTGCCAGCAGCGCGGGGGAGGGTGTAGATACGCAGTATTTT. Protein product: CASSAGEGVDTQYF. The chain joins TRBV9 to TRBJ2-3; TRBD2 aligns across 7 bases. CDR3 length: 14 residues. V shed 3 bases, J shed 5 bases, and the junction held 6 bases outside the gene matches. Germline V lookup: CDR1 SGDLS, CDR2 YYNGEE.